This paragraph reports one T cell receptor beta chain. Its target is unknown. The data are from a study of T cell responses to AZD1222 COVID-19 vaccine. Overall study findings and caveats: Spike-specific TCRs gained breadth and depth after people received two AZD1222 doses. Spike-spanning, vaccine-associated CD4 TCRs were dominant at 160-218 and 743-854. Donors were chiefly white British, with a greater number of females, and clonal diversity was perhaps underestimated.

Only in-frame clones appear in the TCRdb table, and some are missing; sequencing was by immunoSEQ multiplex PCR. Of 95,000 or so clones listed, approximately 90% are singletons. Germline V gene lookup returns CDR1 SQVTM and CDR2 ANQGSEA. The CDR3 is made up of 13 amino acids. The V segment lost 7 bases and the J segment 5 bases; nucleotides outside the gene matches: 8. This clonotype originated in an adult who received the AZD1222 COVID-19 vaccine. The material sequenced was peripheral blood, taken 28 days after the second AZD1222 dose. The chain has TRBV29-1 and TRBJ2-5; TRBD2 matches 9 bases. In nucleotides, the CDR3 is TGCAGCGGGACTAGCGACCGGGTGGAGACCCAGTACTTC. It encodes CSGTSDRVETQYF.